This TCR beta chain emerged from a study of T cell repertoires in cytomegalovirus infection. Study-level information: Evidence of both CMV infection and a matching HLA type came from public TCR beta signatures.

Overall study findings and caveats: Dominant in the ex vivo response were TCR beta clonotypes restricted by HLA-C and specific for CMV. The study identified carriers of CMV plus the relevant HLA from cumulative public TCR beta family frequency.

TCRdb processed the reads anew with MiXCR; each CDR3 protein has one entry. This table holds some 240,000 distinct CDR3 sequences, about 18% found once. This clonotype was seen repeatedly, ten times or more. Its specificity is unknown. V was cut by 6 bases and J by 2 bases, with 14 bases left in between. CDR3 length: 15 residues. The chain links TRBV12-3 or TRBV12-4 to TRBJ1-3, with D possibly matching TRBD1 (5 bases). Sequencing was performed on CD8+ T cells from PBMCs. The receptor was derived from a human donor in good health (CMV status not recorded). Some clones in this sample may be carry-over from other donors' samples. The CDR3 bases are TGTGCCAGCAGCCGAACAGGAGAAACTGGAAACACCATATATTTT. It encodes CASSRTGETGNTIYF.